This T cell receptor beta chain is from a study of T cell responses to AZD1222 COVID-19 vaccine (dated by TCRdb to about 2021). Regarding the research as a whole: TCR sequencing covered roughly 230 trial participants: 200 to 220 given two doses of AZD1222 and approximately 25 given two doses of MenACWY control vaccine. Trial participants were enrolled into age subgroups of 18-55, 56-69 and 70-plus years, which contained about 150, 27 and 61 TCR-sequenced participants, respectively.

The meaning of the sample's time point label: about 28 days (+/-7) after the second vaccine dose. AZD1222 recipients given second doses at about 4 weeks or at about 12 weeks were pooled, since spike-specific TCR depth and breadth were not found to differ between the two schedules. Samples from vaccinated people were obtained from the UK trials COV001 and COV002, which included a single-blind randomized controlled phase 2/3 trial of AZD1222 (ChAdOx1 nCoV-19) in healthy adults. For TCRbeta chain sequencing, PBMC samples from trial participants were taken at day 0 and at day 28 after the second dose. The CDR3 regions of human TCRbeta chains were analyzed by immunosequencing. The study's processing was this. Repertoire TCRs were checked for matches against a reference library of SARS-CoV-2-specific TCRs that had been generated using the MIRA antigen-specificity platform. Breadth was defined as the fraction of unique TCRs that were SARS-CoV-2-associated, and depth was defined as the fraction of total T cells that were SARS-CoV-2-associated. Using the MIRA data, each spike-specific TCR was mapped to the spike region that the TCR reacts to and placed in a CD4 or CD8 class. Log10-transformed breadth and depth values were compared by one-way ANOVA with Sidak's multiple comparisons tests. TCRdb retrieved this table from immuneACCESS and kept in-frame rearrangements only. Not all clones are present; in checked studies, unresolved V genes account for under half, and no reason is known for the remainder. V, J and clone size reflect that table, while D and trimming were determined from the DNA. The sample includes some 170,000 clones, with roughly 88% observed a single time. The top ten clones comprise roughly 4.3% of the sample.

CDR1 and CDR2, per the germline V gene, are LGHNA and YSLEER. Spanning cysteine to phenylalanine, the CDR3 consists of 14 amino acids. Only CDR3 DNA remains: 42 bases, in frame from the first base. The junction shows trimming of 2 bases on V and 7 bases on J, plus 14 bases between the germline ends. A remark on this clone: Its antigen has not been determined. No quality values exist for individual bases; no much larger clone is one base distant.

What the research found in general, with its limitations: Spike-specific TCR breadth and depth rose significantly after two AZD1222 doses compared with day 0 and with MenACWY recipients. Reportedly, almost half of the unique spike-specific TCRs recognized epitopes lying outside the regions that are mutated in the B.1.351 and B.1.1.7 variants. Conclusions about previously exposed vaccinees were limited because only 6 or 7 AZD1222 recipients were SARS-CoV-2 seropositive at baseline. Because no day 14 peak-response samples were available, the repertoires could be characterized only after the peak T cell response. The 56-69-year group was small, and its depth increase did not reach significance, likely because of low power. The whole spike protein was spanned by vaccine-associated CD4 TCRs, and dominant responses were seen in regions 160-218 and 743-854. Participants were mostly white British, with more females than males. The authors suggested clonal diversity may have been underestimated.

This TCR was recovered from an adult who received the AZD1222 COVID-19 vaccine. The V and J segments used are TRBV4-3 and TRBJ1-1; no D gene can be assigned with confidence. The sequenced sample was peripheral blood, obtained 28 days after the second AZD1222 dose. The CDR3 protein sequence reads: CASSQFGLAIEAFF. At the DNA level, the sequence is TGCGCCAGCAGCCAATTCGGCTTGGCTATTGAAGCTTTCTTT.